A single T cell receptor (beta chain) is shown here with its context. The entry originates in a study of cytomegalovirus exposure and HLA in healthy donors. V was pared by 1 base and J by 0 bases, with 14 bases of the junction left unmatched. The CDR3 spans 21 residues. CDR1 is SGHRS and CDR2 is YFSETQ in the germline V gene. PCR involved 60 Vbeta and 13 Jbeta primers. In the source study's methods: In a later analysis, of roughly 73 million unique beta chains, some 10 million appeared in at least two donors. Sequencing was performed with immunoSEQ multiplex PCR; in TCRdb, only in-frame clones are kept and a portion is missing. That table supplies the V and J calls and clone size; D and trimming were determined from the DNA. The table records over 35,000 clones, 60% to 80% of them present only once. Donors consisted of healthy bone marrow donors.

This TCR was sampled from a man younger than 45 in good health and CMV-seronegative. Sequencing was performed on PBMCs. The genes are TRBV5-1 and TRBJ2-6; 9 bases fit TRBD1. CDR3 sequence (DNA): TGCGCCAGCAGCTTGCGGGACAGGGTCAGGAGGGGGAGCTCTGGGGCCAACGTCCTGACTTTC. Translation gives CASSLRDRVRRGSSGANVLTF.